Given below is one T cell receptor (beta chain) in context. The antigen is not known. A read error may account for a junction end that differs from germline. Both 60 Vbeta primers and 13 Jbeta primers went into the PCR. Sequencing was performed with immunoSEQ multiplex PCR; in TCRdb, only in-frame clones are kept and a portion is missing. The sample carries roughly 150,000 clones, about 76% recorded once. This record comes from a study of cytomegalovirus exposure and HLA in healthy donors. Study-wide findings and caveats: An assumption of roughly uniform sequencing depth across donors underlay the presence/absence analyses. With high specificity and sensitivity, the classifier reportedly diagnosed cytomegalovirus status. Under in vitro conditions, three CMV-associated chains were confirmed as specific for CMV antigens.

The CDR3 spans 12 residues. Germline V CDR1 and CDR2: SEHNR, FQNEAQ (reference sequence). The sample taken for sequencing was PBMCs. The receptor comes from a woman under 30 in good health and CMV-seropositive. V usage is TRBV7-9 and J usage is TRBJ1-2; possibly TRBD1 for D (5 bases). The CDR3 DNA sequence: TGTTCCAGCAGCGGGGAGGGGCGAGGCTACACCTTC. It specifies CSSSGEGRGYTF.